The 31 T cell receptor beta chains given below trace back to one sample, sequenced in a study of cytomegalovirus exposure and HLA in healthy donors. Use of 60 Vbeta and 13 Jbeta primers characterized the PCR. Sequenced by immunoSEQ multiplex PCR; TCRdb stores in-frame clones only, minus some. The repertoire holds over 45,000 clones, with 65% to 90% as singletons. The sequencing input was PBMCs. The receptor set was obtained from a man younger than 45 in good health and CMV-seronegative.

As DNA, the CDR3 is TGTGCCAGCAGCTTACTAGCGGGAGACACCTACAATGAGCAGTTCTTC. Translated: CASSLLAGDTYNEQFF. The gene calls are TRBV7-6 and TRBJ2-1; the match to TRBD2 covers 10 bases. The CDR3 spans 16 residues. Trimming at V came to 2 bases and at J to 2 bases, leaving 3 bases not matched to a gene. In germline, CDR1 is SGHVS, CDR2 FNYEAQ.

The chain has TRBV19 and TRBJ1-5; TRBD1 aligns across 8 bases. Germline-derived CDR1 and CDR2 are LNHDA and SQIVND (reference sequence). CDR3 length: 16 residues. Germline trimming cut 8 bases from V and 3 bases from J; bases unmatched to any gene: 12. This CDR3 reads CASADRAGGSNQPQHF. In nucleotides, the CDR3 is TGTGCCAGTGCGGACAGGGCCGGTGGTTCCAATCAGCCCCAGCATTTT.

The rearrangement uses TRBV9 and TRBJ2-1, with 9 bases fitting TRBD2. The CDR3 runs to 15 residues. The ends lost 4 bases at V and 3 bases at J; junction bases unmatched: 5. Per germline, CDR1 SGDLS and CDR2 YYNGEE. In nucleotides, the CDR3 is TGTGCCAGCAGCTCCCATAGCGGGAGCTACAATGAGCAGTTCTTC. It specifies CASSSHSGSYNEQFF.

V and J are TRBV6-1 and TRBJ2-5; D might be TRBD2 (5 bases). The CDR3 has 13 amino acids. V was cut by 4 bases and J by 2 bases, with 8 bases left in between. Germline V lookup: CDR1 MNHNS, CDR2 SASEGT. The CDR3, as DNA: TGTGCCAGCAGTGGGACTGGACAAGAGACCCAGTACTTC. This gives the protein CASSGTGQETQYF.

This chain uses TRBV9 with TRBJ2-5, with unresolved D. Trimming left V 3 bases short and J 1 base short, with 10 bases between. The CDR3 is 14 amino acids. The V gene's germline CDR1 is SGDLS and CDR2 YYNGEE. CDR3 DNA: TGTGCCAGCAGCGGCCAGGCCATCCAAGAGACCCAGTACTTC. It specifies CASSGQAIQETQYF.

V usage is TRBV7-9 and J usage is TRBJ2-7, with TRBD1 matching over 10 bases. V lost 4 bases, J lost 3 bases, and 3 bases stayed unmatched. This CDR3 spans 14 amino acids. Germline V gene sequence: CDR1 SEHNR, CDR2 FQNEAQ (reference sequence). The CDR3 reads CASSYGQGDYEQYF. The DNA of the CDR3 is TGTGCCAGCAGCTACGGACAGGGGGACTACGAGCAGTACTTC.

The chain links TRBV25-1 to TRBJ2-1, with a weak D call TRBD2 (6 bases). This CDR3 is built from 16 residues. CDR1 is MGHDK and CDR2 is SYGVNS in the germline V gene. Trimming shortened V by 2 bases and J by 0 bases, and 11 bases separated the two germline ends. The CDR3 region is CASSEDGSHSYNEQFF. In DNA, the CDR3 is TGTGCCAGCAGTGAAGACGGGAGTCACTCCTACAATGAGCAGTTCTTC.

This clone came up a few times. The chain couples TRBV5-1 to TRBJ2-7; D gene unclear. CDR3 length: 13 amino acids. CDR1 SGHRS and CDR2 YFSETQ come from the germline V gene. V was shortened by 1 base and J by 2 bases, with 7 bases between the two germline ends. The CDR3 nucleotides are TGCGCCAGCAGCTTGACACAGACCTACGAGCAGTACTTC. It encodes CASSLTQTYEQYF. Filled out from reference TRBV5-1 and TRBJ2-7, the complete variable domain reads KAGVTQTPRYLIKTRGQQVTLSCSPISGHRSVSWYQQTPGQGLQFLFEYFSETQRNKGNFPGRFSGRQFSNSRSEMNVSTLELGDSALYLCASSLTQTYEQYFGPGTRLTVT.

The chain has TRBV6-5 and TRBJ2-7; D is ambiguous. V lost 4 bases and J lost 4, with 11 bases in between. The CDR3 spans 13 residues. Germline assignment: CDR1 MNHEY and CDR2 SVGAGI. In nucleotides, the CDR3 is TGTGCCAGCAGTTCCACCCTATTATACGAGCAGTACTTC. This codes for CASSSTLLYEQYF.

The J gene is TRBJ2-5, the V gene TRBV19; the D gene is possibly TRBD2 (6 bases). Germline lookup yields CDR1 LNHDA and CDR2 SQIVND (reference sequence). CDR3 size: 14 residues. Trimming took off 6 bases at V and 5 bases at J, with 16 bases between the two ends. The CDR3 DNA reads as TGTGCCAGTAGCCCCACGGGGGTCGGGGAGACCCAGTACTTC. Its translation: CASSPTGVGETQYF.

This clone came up once. V usage is TRBV28 and J usage is TRBJ1-5; TRBD1 matches at 7 bases. V shed 5 bases and J 4 bases; nucleotides not matched to a gene: 8. The V gene's germline CDR1 is MDHEN and CDR2 SYDVKM. This CDR3 is built from 15 residues. This CDR3 is CASSPPTGQNQPQHF. The CDR3 DNA reads TGTGCCAGCAGTCCGCCGACAGGGCAAAATCAGCCCCAGCATTTT.

The genes are TRBV5-4 and TRBJ1-2; D call uncertain. V lost 4 bases and J lost 10, with 11 bases in between. In germline, CDR1 is SGHNT, CDR2 YYREEE (reference sequence). The CDR3 has 11 amino acids. The CDR3 DNA sequence: TGTGCCAGCAGCCGCGCTTCTACCTACACCTTC. Protein: CASSRASTYTF.

J is TRBJ2-3 and V is TRBV2, with D maybe TRBD2 (5 bases). CDR1 is SNHLY and CDR2 is FYNNEI in the germline V gene. CDR3 size: 15 residues. Trimming shortened V by 8 bases and J by 0 bases, and 15 bases separated the two germline ends. DNA for the CDR3: TGTGCCAGCTTGGCGGGCGCGTCTAGCACAGATACGCAGTATTTT. It encodes CASLAGASSTDTQYF.

V and J are TRBV12-5 and TRBJ2-7, with TRBD2 as a possible D gene (6 bases). The CDR3 consists of 17 residues. V was cut by 0 bases and J by 0 bases, with 15 bases left in between. CDR1 LGHNT and CDR2 FRNRAP come from the germline V gene. The CDR3 bases are TGTGCTAGTGGTTTGGTCGCGCCGGGACTGGGCTCCTACGAGCAGTACTTC. This encodes CASGLVAPGLGSYEQYF. Full variable domain (remainder filled in from reference TRBV12-5 and TRBJ2-7): DARVTQTPRHKVTEMGQEVTMRCQPILGHNTVFWYRQTMMQGLELLAYFRNRAPLDDSGMPKDRFSAEMPDATLATLKIQPSEPRDSAVYFCASGLVAPGLGSYEQYFGPGTRLTVT.

The gene calls are TRBV9 and TRBJ2-3, with 13 bases identical to TRBD2. This CDR3 has 16 amino acids. Germline V gene sequence: CDR1 SGDLS, CDR2 YYNGEE. With V trimmed by 4 bases and J by 3 bases, 5 bases remained unmatched. CDR3 region: CASSPRTSGGTDTQYF. CDR3 DNA sequence: TGTGCCAGCAGCCCCCGGACTAGCGGGGGTACAGATACGCAGTATTTT.

CDR3 loop: CASGVPHQPQHF. For the CDR3, the DNA is TGTGCCAGCGGAGTTCCGCATCAGCCCCAGCATTTT. The V call is TRBV6-5, the J call TRBJ1-5; D is unclear. The V and J ends lost 8 bases and 5 bases respectively, with 10 bases between them. CDR1 and CDR2 from the germline V gene are MNHEY and SVGAGI. The CDR3 runs to 12 residues.

This chain links TRBV2 with TRBJ2-1; 9 bases fit TRBD2. Germline CDR1 and CDR2: SNHLY and FYNNEI. Trimming cost V 8 bases and J 1 base; bases outside gene matches: 6. CDR3 length: 15 amino acids. The CDR3 is CASHGAGGSYNEQFF. The CDR3 DNA reads as TGTGCCAGCCACGGGGCGGGAGGGTCCTACAATGAGCAGTTCTTC.

The V call is TRBV18, the J call TRBJ1-3, with TRBD1 as a possible D gene (5 bases). V lost 3 bases and J lost 0, with 12 bases in between. The germline V gene encodes CDR1 KGHSH and CDR2 LQKENI. The CDR3 is made up of 16 amino acids. CDR3 residues: CASSPLQDPSGNTIYF. The CDR3, as DNA: TGTGCCAGCTCACCTTTACAGGACCCCTCTGGAAACACCATATATTTT.

The chain has TRBV30 and TRBJ2-1; 10 bases agree with TRBD2. The CDR3 spans 13 residues. J gave up 7 bases and V 4 bases, and 4 bases lay outside the gene matches. Germline V gene sequence: CDR1 GTSNPN, CDR2 SVGIG (reference sequence). The chain's CDR3 is CAWTSGRKNEQFF. Here the CDR3 DNA reads TGTGCCTGGACTAGCGGGAGAAAGAATGAGCAGTTCTTC.

This chain uses TRBV14 with TRBJ2-7, with a possible D match to TRBD1 (5 bases). V was pared by 4 bases and J by 0 bases, with 10 bases between. This CDR3 contains 14 residues. The germline gives CDR1 SGHDN, CDR2 FVKESK. Here the CDR3 reads CASSPTGFSYEQYF. In DNA form, the CDR3 reads TGTGCCAGCAGCCCAACAGGTTTCTCCTACGAGCAGTACTTC.

V gene TRBV7-3 combines with J gene TRBJ2-3; D not resolved. Trimming took off 3 bases at V and 9 bases at J, with 16 bases between the two ends. The CDR3 is made up of 14 amino acids. Germline V gives CDR1 SGHTA, CDR2 FQGTGA. The DNA for the CDR3 is TGTGCCAGCAGCTTTACCGGGTCCAGCCCGACGCAGTATTTT. Amino acid sequence: CASSFTGSSPTQYF.

This sequence joins TRBV7-9 and TRBJ2-7, with 15 positions matching TRBD2. V lost 5 bases and J lost 0; bases outside the gene matches: 5. Looked up from germline, CDR1 is SEHNR and CDR2 is FQNEAQ (reference sequence). The CDR3 is 17 residues long. CDR3 residues: CASSPGLAGGFSYEQYF. DNA for the CDR3: TGTGCCAGCAGCCCGGGACTAGCGGGAGGTTTCTCCTACGAGCAGTACTTC.

This chain uses TRBV18 with TRBJ2-5, with 7 bases that match TRBD1. Gene TRBJ2-7 matches the end of the DNA better, so the J call may be wrong. This CDR3 contains 14 residues. Per the germline V gene, CDR1 is KGHSH and CDR2 is LQKENI. The CDR3 nucleotides read TGTGCCAGCTCACCGGAGACAGGGCTCTACGAGCAGTACTTC. Amino acids: CASSPETGLYEQYF.

V is TRBV5-1 and J is TRBJ2-2; TRBD1 is a possible D gene (5 bases). Looked up from germline, CDR1 is SGHRS and CDR2 is YFSETQ. There are 14 residues in the CDR3. V dropped 0 bases and J dropped 9 bases, with 12 bases sitting between them. The CDR3 DNA reads as TGCGCCAGCAGCTTGGAGGGGCAGGTTTGGGAGCTGTTTTTT. Its translation is CASSLEGQVWELFF. Combining the CDR3 with reference TRBV5-1 and TRBJ2-2 gives the whole variable domain KAGVTQTPRYLIKTRGQQVTLSCSPISGHRSVSWYQQTPGQGLQFLFEYFSETQRNKGNFPGRFSGRQFSNSRSEMNVSTLELGDSALYLCASSLEGQVWELFFGEGSRLTVL.

V and J are TRBV5-1 and TRBJ2-3; D possibly corresponds to TRBD2 (5 bases). The germline V gene encodes CDR1 SGHRS and CDR2 YFSETQ. V lost 0 bases and J lost 6, with 11 bases in between. This CDR3 contains 14 residues. The CDR3 nucleotides read TGCGCCAGCAGCTTGGTGGCCCCGGGGGATACGCAGTATTTT. It translates to CASSLVAPGDTQYF.

J is TRBJ2-7 and V is TRBV7-8; tentative D call: TRBD1 (6 bases). Germline V gene sequence: CDR1 SGHVS, CDR2 FQNEAQ. V was trimmed by 1 base and J by 0 bases, leaving 13 bases between them. The CDR3 is 16 amino acids. The CDR3 is CASSLVGTDSSYEQYF. The CDR3, as DNA: TGTGCCAGCAGCTTAGTTGGTACGGACAGCTCCTACGAGCAGTACTTC.

The chain links TRBV6-5 to TRBJ1-1; TRBD1 might be the D (6 bases). The CDR3 totals 14 residues. The germline V gene encodes CDR1 MNHEY and CDR2 SVGAGI. The ends were cut back, 2 bases at V and 6 bases at J, with 13 bases in the middle. The CDR3 DNA sequence: TGTGCCAGCAGTTACAGGGGGGGTAGGGCTGAAGCTTTCTTT. Translated: CASSYRGGRAEAFF.

The chain recombines TRBV5-4 with TRBJ1-1, with D unclear. This CDR3 contains 14 residues. Trimming pared 5 bases from V and 8 bases from J, leaving 19 bases between. Germline CDR1 is SGHNT and CDR2 is YYREEE (reference sequence). The DNA for the CDR3 is TGTGCCAGCAGTTACGGTTCGGGAGGCTTAGAAGCTTTCTTT. Amino acid sequence: CASSYGSGGLEAFF.

The chain couples TRBV27 to TRBJ2-7, with D uncertain. The CDR3 is 15 residues long. Trimming cost V 4 bases and J 3 bases, with 16 bases left between them. The germline V gene has CDR1 MNHEY and CDR2 SMNVEV (reference sequence). As DNA, the CDR3 is TGTGCCAGCAGTTCCCTACAGAAGCCCCTCTACGAGCAGTACTTC. Its translation: CASSSLQKPLYEQYF.

The chain links TRBV7-2 to TRBJ1-4; D might be TRBD1 (5 bases). Trimming shortened V by 1 base and J by 10 bases, and 10 bases separated the two germline ends. Germline-derived CDR1 and CDR2 are SGHTA and FQGNSA. The CDR3 sequence is 13 residues long. CDR3 sequence: CASSLDRLGKLFF. The CDR3 bases are TGTGCCAGCAGCTTAGACAGGTTGGGAAAACTGTTTTTT.

The chain couples TRBV7-2 to TRBJ1-1, with 8 bases aligning to TRBD1. Germline V gene lookup returns CDR1 SGHTA and CDR2 FQGNSA. V shed 3 bases, J shed 4 bases, and the junction held 7 bases outside the gene matches. CDR3 length equals 15 residues. The CDR3 bases are TGTGCCAGCAGCTTTCGTACAGGGGGTGGCACTGAAGCTTTCTTT. This codes for CASSFRTGGGTEAFF.